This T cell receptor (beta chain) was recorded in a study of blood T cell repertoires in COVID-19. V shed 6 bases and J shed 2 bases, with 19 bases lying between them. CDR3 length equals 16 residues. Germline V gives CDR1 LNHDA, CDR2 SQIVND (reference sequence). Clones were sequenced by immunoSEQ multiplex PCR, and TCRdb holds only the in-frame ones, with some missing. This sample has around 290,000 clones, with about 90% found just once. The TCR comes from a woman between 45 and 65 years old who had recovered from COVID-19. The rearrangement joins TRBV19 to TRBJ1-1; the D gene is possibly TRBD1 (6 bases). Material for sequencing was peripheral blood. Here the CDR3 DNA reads TGTGCCAGTAGAACGCGCGGGTCGGGACAAAACACTGAAGCTTTCTTT. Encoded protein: CASRTRGSGQNTEAFF.